This T cell receptor (beta chain) originates from a study of early T cells in non-severe SARS-CoV-2 infection. Findings and limits, study-wide: The study's VDJdb matching favored anti-spike CD8 responses and missed private and CD4 specificities.

Turning to this clonotype: No antigen is known for it.

V lost 7 bases to trimming and J lost 2 bases, with 10 bases between them. Germline-derived CDR1 and CDR2 are SGHTA and FQGTGA. This CDR3 has 13 residues. Each single cDNA molecule received a unique molecular identifier. One entry per CDR3 protein results from TCRdb running MiXCR on the 5' RACE reads. The sample shows about 92,000 distinct CDR3 sequences, around 15% of them seen only once. Sequencing was performed on whole blood. The V and J genes are TRBV7-3 and TRBJ2-3, with D maybe TRBD2 (5 bases). This sequence was found in an adult who was a healthcare worker with PCR-confirmed SARS-CoV-2 infection or an uninfected control (not recorded which). In DNA, the CDR3 is TGTGCCAGCACGAGGGATTTCACAGATACGCAGTATTTT. It is translated as CASTRDFTDTQYF.